The subject of this entry is one TCR beta chain. The sample comes from a study of blood T cell repertoires in COVID-19. The overall study: COVID-19 samples collected from the United States, Italy and Spain covered acute and convalescent phases. Nucleic acid was either cDNA or gDNA, and it came from T cells, B-cell-depleted T cells, or PBMCs.

Original analysis: Amplification of reference gene primers provided the estimated nucleated cell counts. TCRdb's table, derived via immunoSEQ multiplex PCR, lists solely in-frame clones and lacks some. From that table come the V and J calls and clone size; the DNA was used to work out D and trimming. Of around 76,000 clones listed, about 90% were seen once; the top ten hold approximately 5.3%. The sample taken for sequencing was peripheral blood. The sequence was collected from a human donor in a cohort sampled during active COVID-19.

CDR3: CASSQALASGGAPSTDTQYF. DNA of the CDR3: TGTGCCAGCAGCCAAGCCCTGGCTAGCGGGGGGGCCCCTAGCACAGATACGCAGTATTTT. The chain combines TRBV4-2 with TRBJ2-3, with 12 bases matching TRBD2. The CDR3 runs to 20 residues. With V trimmed by 1 base and J by 0 bases, 11 bases remained unmatched. Germline loops: CDR1 LGHNA, CDR2 YNFKEQ.